One T cell receptor (beta chain) is described in this entry. Germline V gene sequence: CDR1 GTSNPN, CDR2 SVGIG (reference sequence). This CDR3 contains 13 residues. The V segment lost 3 bases and the J segment 9 bases; nucleotides outside the gene matches: 10. This specimen belongs to a study of patients and donors after allogeneic stem cell transplantation. TCRdb re-called the RT-PCR reads through MiXCR, storing one row per CDR3 protein. The data hold roughly 200,000 distinct CDR3 sequences, with around two fifths observed a single time. The chain is built from TRBV30 and TRBJ1-1, with TRBD1 matching over 7 bases. The clonotype originates from a human donor who was either an allogeneic HSCT recipient or a stem cell or donor lymphocyte infusion donor (not recorded which). It is not recorded whose cells these are; they may come from a transplant donor. The material sequenced was blood, either unsorted or a sorted T cell fraction (not recorded which). CDR3 DNA: TGTGCCTGGAGAGAGCGACAGGGTAGTCAAGCTTTCTTT. The encoded protein is CAWRERQGSQAFF.